Each of the 5 T cell receptor beta chains below was sequenced from the same sample in a study of blood T cell repertoires in COVID-19. The method was immunoSEQ multiplex PCR; TCRdb's version includes in-frame clones alone and lacks a portion of them. The sample has fewer than 350,000 clones; roughly nine tenths are singletons. The specimen sequenced was peripheral blood. The receptors derive from a woman in her thirties with COVID-19, enrolled during active disease.

In this sample, this clone turned up once. The chain joins TRBV2 to TRBJ1-3; D is undetermined. Deletions cut 4 bases from V and 4 bases from J, with 23 bases between. The germline CDR1 and CDR2 sequences are SNHLY and FYNNEI. The CDR3 has 18 residues. The CDR3 DNA is TGTGCCAGCAGTGTGTCGGTTACGGGAGCCACGGGGGGAAACACCATATATTTT. Its protein product is CASSVSVTGATGGNTIYF.

The chain employs TRBV12-3 or TRBV12-4 and TRBJ1-1; TRBD1 might be the D (6 bases). The CDR3 is 13 amino acids. V lost 6 bases and J lost 8, with 16 bases in between. The CDR3 DNA reads as TGTGCCAGCAGAGCTACATCCGGGACAGAAGCTTTCTTT. Protein: CASRATSGTEAFF.

V gene TRBV30 combines with J gene TRBJ2-5; the match to TRBD1 covers 11 bases. Germline CDR1 and CDR2: GTSNPN and SVGIG (reference sequence). The V gene end was trimmed by 7 bases and the J gene end by 5 bases; junction bases not matched to a gene: 9. The CDR3 length is 14 residues. CDR3 bases: TGTGCCTCCGCCGGGACAGGGGGTTTCGAGACCCAGTACTTC. Translating it yields CASAGTGGFETQYF. Complete variable domain (other parts from reference TRBV30 and TRBJ2-5): SQTIHQWPATLVQPVGSPLSLECTVEGTSNPNLYWYRQAAGRGLQLLFYSVGIGQISSEVPQNLSASRPQDRQFILSSKKLLLSDSGFYLCASAGTGGFETQYFGPGTRLLVL.

This chain joins TRBV18 and TRBJ1-5; 10 positions agree with TRBD1. CDR1 is KGHSH and CDR2 is LQKENI in the germline V gene. The CDR3 contains 15 residues. The V gene end was trimmed by 6 bases and the J gene end by 4 bases; junction bases not matched to a gene: 6. CDR3 nucleotides: TGTGCCAGCTCTTCCGGACAGGGGGGAAATCAGCCCCAGCATTTT. Translated: CASSSGQGGNQPQHF.

J is TRBJ2-2 and V is TRBV5-1; 10 bases fit TRBD1. Per the germline V gene, CDR1 is SGHRS and CDR2 is YFSETQ. The length of the CDR3 is 16 residues. V dropped 0 bases and J dropped 5; count of bases not matched to a gene: 4. CDR3 loop: CASSLGQGARTGELFF. CDR3 sequence (DNA): TGCGCCAGCAGCTTGGGACAGGGGGCAAGGACCGGGGAGCTGTTTTTT.